This is a list of T cell receptor beta chains from one sample in a study of healthy donors' naive CD4 and CD8 T cells. TCRdb redid the calling of the reads with MiXCR, one entry per CDR3 protein. The sample has about 180,000 distinct CDR3 sequences, around 70% seen once. The specimen sequenced was naive CD4+ and CD8+ T cells sorted from blood, pooled from several donors. These receptors came from a pool of human donors in good health; the sample pools cells from several healthy donors. Both conserved end residues are part of each CDR3. Fields, in order: J gene, V gene, CDR3 protein.

TRBJ2-5	TRBV6-1	CASSSSGTETQYF
TRBJ2-5	TRBV4-3	CASSRTPGTPVETQYF
TRBJ1-5	TRBV6-5	CASSYAGSNQPQHF
TRBJ1-4	TRBV29-1	CSVGGAEWSEKLFF
TRBJ1-2	TRBV29-1	CSVEEPGQGNYGYTF
TRBJ1-1	TRBV29-1	CSALPDRADTEAFF
TRBJ1-6	TRBV6-2/TRBV6-3	CASRIIGANSPLHF
TRBJ2-7	TRBV29-1	CSVVRPLTYEQYF
TRBJ1-6	TRBV14	CASSQVRDHNSPLHF
TRBJ1-2	TRBV11-2	CASSLDHSYYGYTF
TRBJ1-5	TRBV19	CASDGRINQPQHF
TRBJ2-7	TRBV27	CASTGLDYEQYF
TRBJ2-5	TRBV27	CASSLSYSMETQYF
TRBJ2-7	TRBV29-1	CSVVLGPGEQYF